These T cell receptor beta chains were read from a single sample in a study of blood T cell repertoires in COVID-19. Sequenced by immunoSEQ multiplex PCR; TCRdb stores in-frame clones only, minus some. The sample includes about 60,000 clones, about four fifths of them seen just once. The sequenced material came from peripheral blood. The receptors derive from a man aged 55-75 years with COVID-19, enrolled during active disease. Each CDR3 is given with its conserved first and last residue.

cdr3_aa: CASSPPEQGGDTQYF
v_call: TRBV18

cdr3_aa: CASKVSSGIREQFF
v_call: TRBV19

cdr3_aa: CAWGARTNYGYTF
v_call: TRBV30

cdr3_aa: CASRKEKSYNEQFF
v_call: TRBV11-2

cdr3_aa: CASSFPLRDSADTQYF
v_call: TRBV7-9

cdr3_aa: CASSLGTGVGYGYTF
v_call: TRBV11-1

cdr3_aa: CASSQGGQETQYF
v_call: TRBV7-9

cdr3_aa: CASSPRGDYNEQFF
v_call: TRBV18

cdr3_aa: CAISQGGTNEKLFF
v_call: TRBV10-3

cdr3_aa: CASSPGTGAVRGYTF
v_call: TRBV6-5

cdr3_aa: CASSLAGLATGTDTQYF
v_call: TRBV27

cdr3_aa: CASSPKVGQGYSPLHF
v_call: TRBV18

cdr3_aa: CASSPREGVMAFF
v_call: TRBV12-3/TRBV12-4

cdr3_aa: CASSPGLVSNLGQYF
v_call: TRBV5-4

cdr3_aa: CSVGLAGLKNEQFF
v_call: TRBV29-1

cdr3_aa: CASSFASTIRAAFF
v_call: TRBV28

cdr3_aa: CASSFRTTPYEQYF
v_call: TRBV27

cdr3_aa: CASTLDSIPNVLTF
v_call: TRBV2

cdr3_aa: CASRRGQGVTNYGYTF
v_call: TRBV28

cdr3_aa: CASSSRTGGIMAEAFF
v_call: TRBV5-4

cdr3_aa: CASSSRTSGRAAYNEQFF
v_call: TRBV19

cdr3_aa: CASSETGGSGANVLTF
v_call: TRBV6-1

cdr3_aa: CASSFQPGETQYF
v_call: TRBV12-3/TRBV12-4

cdr3_aa: CASSFVQPMNTEAFF
v_call: TRBV27

cdr3_aa: CASSQVPRGDYEQYF
v_call: TRBV4-1

cdr3_aa: CASSQPQGGDQPQHF
v_call: TRBV6-6

cdr3_aa: CASSDAGGADQPQHF
v_call: TRBV19

cdr3_aa: CASSRQGSSYNEQFF
v_call: TRBV6-4

cdr3_aa: CASSAPRSGNTIYF
v_call: TRBV9

cdr3_aa: CASSHTLAGGWGEQYF
v_call: TRBV14

cdr3_aa: CASSLFSAGPNTEAFF
v_call: TRBV5-5

cdr3_aa: CASSQYGEREAFF
v_call: TRBV3-1/TRBV3-2

cdr3_aa: CASSPFANTGELFF
v_call: TRBV2

cdr3_aa: CASSPGTATYEQYF
v_call: TRBV3-1/TRBV3-2

cdr3_aa: CASYLRTGVGGNEQFF
v_call: TRBV27

cdr3_aa: CASSQQGQQTPAQHF
v_call: TRBV6-6

cdr3_aa: CASSFDRAGNTIYF
v_call: TRBV6-5

cdr3_aa: CASSIQGAYEQYF
v_call: TRBV6-2/TRBV6-3

cdr3_aa: CASSTGLKNYGYTF
v_call: TRBV5-6

cdr3_aa: CASSFIGHYEQYF
v_call: TRBV27

cdr3_aa: CASSPGLAGFTDTQYF
v_call: TRBV5-1

cdr3_aa: CASREGRGPNQPQHF
v_call: TRBV19

cdr3_aa: CASSQEGAGAQVGELFF
v_call: TRBV3-1/TRBV3-2

cdr3_aa: CATSSPAEGYTF
v_call: TRBV24-1